This paragraph reports one T cell receptor (beta chain). Its specificity is not known. This entry belongs to a study of T-cell reconstitution after alpha-beta-depleted transplantation in children. CDR1 and CDR2 (germline): SGHRS, YFSETQ. V was pared by 1 base and J by 3 bases, with 5 bases of the junction left unmatched. The CDR3 spans 15 residues. Study findings and constraints: Surviving recipient T cells and thymic progenitors produced the high day-60 TCRbeta diversity seen in some patients. About two months after transplant, alpha-beta T cells reportedly came from several hundred expanded graft clones. By one year post-transplant, T-cell counts and diversity largely arose from T cells that were newly produced.

Construction of the TCRbeta library involved unique molecular identifiers. TCRdb itself ran the PCR reads through MiXCR, one entry per CDR3 protein. The sample lists a few hundred thousand distinct CDR3 sequences, roughly 16% occurring once. The chain carries TRBV5-1 and TRBJ2-3; 7 positions agree with TRBD2. The starting material was PBMCs, mostly from graft donor cells, obtained 360 days after TCRalphabeta/CD19-depleted stem cell transplant. This clonotype was obtained from a boy less than two years old who had a stem cell transplant for Wiskott-Aldrich syndrome, so the T cells may come from the graft donor. The CDR3: CASSLIAGETDTQYF. The CDR3 bases are TGCGCCAGCAGCTTGATCGCGGGGGAGACAGATACGCAGTATTTT.